This TCR beta chain was found in a study of metastatic and nonmetastatic thyroid tumors. As for the study in general: Repertoires were compared across blood and tumor or nodule tissue from malignant and benign thyroid patients.

In the original workflow: What underpinned the distant-metastasis classifier for papillary thyroid cancer was the set of CDR3 differences across clinicopathological groups. TCRdb reassembled clones from the PCR reads with MiXCR. TCRdb assigned the V and J calls; the authors' analysis was not used. Seen here are 30,000 to 40,000 clones, 20% to 25% observed once, and the top ten hold 3% to 3.5%. This clone was counted ten times or more. As yet, its antigen is unknown. The germline gives CDR1 MDHEN, CDR2 SYDVKM. Between the trimmed V and J ends, which lost 6 bases and 6 bases, there was a span of 8 bases. The CDR3 loop spans 11 amino acids. General observations from the study: The reported finding was significantly higher TCR beta diversity in malignant thyroid tumors relative to benign nodules, in blood and tumor.

Each patient came to thyroid surgery without any prior treatment (of any kind). The source is a male donor with papillary thyroid cancer or a benign thyroid nodule (not recorded which). Some clones in this sample may be carry-over from other donors' samples. The gene calls are TRBV28 and TRBJ1-2, with unresolved D. Sequencing input: tumor tissue. The DNA of the CDR3 is TGTGCCAGCAGCCGAAAGGATGGCTACACCTTC. This sequence encodes CASSRKDGYTF.